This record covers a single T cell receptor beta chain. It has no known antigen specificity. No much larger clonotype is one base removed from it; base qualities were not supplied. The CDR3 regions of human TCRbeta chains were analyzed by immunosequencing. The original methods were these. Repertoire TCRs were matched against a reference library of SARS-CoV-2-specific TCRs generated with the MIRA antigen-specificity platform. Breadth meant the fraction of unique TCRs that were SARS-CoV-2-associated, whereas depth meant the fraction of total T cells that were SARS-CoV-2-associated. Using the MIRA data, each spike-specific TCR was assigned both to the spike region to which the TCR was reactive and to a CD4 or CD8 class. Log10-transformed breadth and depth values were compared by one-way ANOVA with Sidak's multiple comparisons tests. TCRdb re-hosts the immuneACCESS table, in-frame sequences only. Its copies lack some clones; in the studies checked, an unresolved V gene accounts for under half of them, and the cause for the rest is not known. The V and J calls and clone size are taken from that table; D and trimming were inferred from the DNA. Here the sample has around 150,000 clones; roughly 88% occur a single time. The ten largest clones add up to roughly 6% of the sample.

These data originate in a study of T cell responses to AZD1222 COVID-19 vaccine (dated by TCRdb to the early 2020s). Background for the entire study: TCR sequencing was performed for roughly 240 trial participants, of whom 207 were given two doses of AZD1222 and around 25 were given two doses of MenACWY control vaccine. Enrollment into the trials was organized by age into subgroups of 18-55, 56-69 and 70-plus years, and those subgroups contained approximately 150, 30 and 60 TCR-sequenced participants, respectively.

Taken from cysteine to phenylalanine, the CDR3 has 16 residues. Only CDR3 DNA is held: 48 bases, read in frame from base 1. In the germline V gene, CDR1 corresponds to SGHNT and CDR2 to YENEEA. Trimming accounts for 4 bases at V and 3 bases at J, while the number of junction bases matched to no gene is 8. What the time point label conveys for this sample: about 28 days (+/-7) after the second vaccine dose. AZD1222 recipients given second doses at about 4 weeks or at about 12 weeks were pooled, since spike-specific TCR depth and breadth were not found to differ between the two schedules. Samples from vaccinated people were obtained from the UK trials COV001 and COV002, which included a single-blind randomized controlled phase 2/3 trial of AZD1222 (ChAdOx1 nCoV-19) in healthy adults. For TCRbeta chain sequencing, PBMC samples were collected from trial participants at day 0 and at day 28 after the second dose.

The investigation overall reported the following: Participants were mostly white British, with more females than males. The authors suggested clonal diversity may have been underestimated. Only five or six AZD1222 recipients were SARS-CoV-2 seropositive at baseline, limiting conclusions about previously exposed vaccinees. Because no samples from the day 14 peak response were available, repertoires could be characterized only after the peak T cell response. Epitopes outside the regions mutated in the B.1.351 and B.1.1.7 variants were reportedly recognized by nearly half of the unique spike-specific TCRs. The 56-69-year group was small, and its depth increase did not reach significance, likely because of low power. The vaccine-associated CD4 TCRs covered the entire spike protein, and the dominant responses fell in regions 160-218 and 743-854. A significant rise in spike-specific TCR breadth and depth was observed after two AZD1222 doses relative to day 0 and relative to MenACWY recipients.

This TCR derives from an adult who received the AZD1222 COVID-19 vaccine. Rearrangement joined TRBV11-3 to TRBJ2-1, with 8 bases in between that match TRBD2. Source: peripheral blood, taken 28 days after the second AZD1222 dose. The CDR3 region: CASSSVAGGLYNEQFF. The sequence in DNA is TGTGCCAGCAGCTCCGTGGCGGGAGGTCTCTACAATGAGCAGTTCTTC. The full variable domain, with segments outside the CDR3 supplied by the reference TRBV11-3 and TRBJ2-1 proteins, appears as EAGVVQSPRYKIIEKKQPVAFWCNPISGHNTLYWYLQNLGQGPELLIRYENEEAVDDSQLPKDRFSAERLKGVDSTLKIQPAELGDSAVYLCASSSVAGGLYNEQFFGPGTRLTVL.